This TCR beta chain derives from a study of OX40 agonist ivuxolimab in advanced cancers. Describing the broader study: Ivuxolimab, which targeted the costimulatory receptor OX40 (CD134), was an agonistic, fully human IgG2 monoclonal antibody. Of the roughly 52 dose-escalation patients, hepatocellular carcinoma was present in 19, melanoma in around 15, renal cell carcinoma in 9 and head and neck cancer in 9. Patients were allowed to have had prior anti-PD-1, anti-PD-L1 or anti-CTLA-4 therapy, and approximately 40% of the dose-escalation patients had previously received checkpoint inhibitors. Intravenous ivuxolimab was administered to patients every 2 weeks at six dose levels: 0.01, 0.1, 0.3, 1.5, 3 and 10 mg/kg. Peripheral TCRbeta sequencing was intended to test whether TCR sequence diversity was altered and clonal T-cell expansion was caused by ivuxolimab. Partial responses were achieved by three dose-escalation patients, of whom one had hepatocellular carcinoma and two had cutaneous melanoma. In the dose-escalation cohort, about four fifths of patients were male, and the mean age was roughly 60 years with a range of about 20 to 90. The paper covers the monotherapy dose-escalation part of the phase I ivuxolimab trial, which included N of about 50 patients.

A word on this clone: What this receptor recognizes is not known. Base qualities are not at hand, and no much larger clone is one base apart.

The trial excluded patients who had a history of autoimmune disease or who were on systemic immunosuppression. Peripheral blood for TCR sequencing was collected from all dose cohorts at baseline, on cycle 4 day 1, and on cycle 7 day 1. The samples were drawn from a first-in-human, open-label, multicenter phase I dose-escalation trial of ivuxolimab. The trial enrolled adults with locally advanced or metastatic head and neck squamous cell, hepatocellular, melanoma or renal cell carcinoma. Before TCR sequencing, CD4+ and CD8+ T cells were separately sorted from peripheral blood. What the work shows at the level of the full study, not this receptor alone: The antigen specificity of the clonally expanded peripheral T cells was not determined. Low levels of normalized T-cell clonal expansion were also seen in some nonresponding patients. Partial responders in the 0.1-3.0 mg/kg groups had among the lowest normalized peripheral clonal expansion, especially among CD8+ T cells. After ivuxolimab, more expanded clones were found on average in CD8+ T cells than in CD4+ T cells. Clonal expansion of both CD4+ and CD8+ blood T cells was observed from baseline to week 6 at doses 0.1 to 3.0 mg/kg.

A distance of 12 bases separates the germline ends of V and J, which lose 5 bases and 5 bases respectively. The germline V gene (reference sequence) specifies MNHEY as CDR1 and SMNVEV as CDR2. From cysteine to phenylalanine, the CDR3 is 13 amino acids long. The retained sequence is limited to the CDR3, 39 bases, with the frame set at the first base. Genomic DNA was isolated from the sorted cells so that the TCRbeta CDR3 region could be sequenced. The immunoSEQ Assay was used for sequencing of TCRbeta CDR3 regions. TCRdb mirrors the immuneACCESS table, restricted to in-frame sequences. Some clones are absent from its copies; in checked studies, under half trace to an unresolved V gene, and the reason for the others is unknown. Present in this sample are 73,000 or so clones, around 84% of which were seen just once. Less than 3% of the sample rests with the top ten.

This sequence uses TRBV27 and TRBJ2-5; matching of 6 bases hints at TRBD2 as the D gene. Sequences were derived from CD4+ or CD8+ T cells sorted from blood, sampled in a trial of the OX40 agonist ivuxolimab. This clonotype was sampled from an adult with an advanced solid tumor such as melanoma, head and neck, liver or kidney cancer. DNA sequence: TGTGCCAGCAGTGCAAGGGGAGGTGAGACCCAGTACTTC. Its translation reads: CASSARGGETQYF.